This T cell receptor (beta chain) is from a study of blood T cell repertoires in COVID-19. This clone has just a few counts. Assay used: immunoSEQ multiplex PCR; TCRdb lists only in-frame clones, some missing. Among roughly 250,000 clones listed, 80% to 90% were seen once. This CDR3 has 13 residues. Trimming took off 0 bases at V and 2 bases at J, with 4 bases between the two ends. CDR1 and CDR2 from the germline V gene are LGHNA and YSLEER. The receptor comes from a woman in her seventies with acute or convalescent COVID-19. The J gene is TRBJ1-1, the V gene TRBV4-3; D is uncertain. Sequenced sample: peripheral blood. The CDR3: CASSQERNTEAFF. DNA for the CDR3: TGCGCCAGCAGCCAAGAGAGAAACACTGAAGCTTTCTTT.